This T cell receptor (beta chain) comes out of a study of blood T cell repertoires in COVID-19. Here immunoSEQ multiplex PCR was the method, and the copy in TCRdb shows in-frame clones only, minus some. Among 200,000 to 250,000 clones listed, around 82% were seen once. A remark on this clone: Other DNA sequences in this specimen translate into the identical CDR3.

The V end was cut by 3 bases, the J end by 4 bases, with 9 bases between. This CDR3 comprises 13 residues. Germline V gene data show CDR1 as MDHEN and CDR2 as SYDVKM. The source of this sequence is a human donor in a cohort sampled during active COVID-19. This chain joins TRBV28 and TRBJ1-2; D unclear. The sequencing input was peripheral blood. The CDR3 here is CASSFTGGYGYTF. The CDR3 DNA sequence: TGTGCCAGCAGTTTTACGGGAGGCTATGGCTACACCTTC.